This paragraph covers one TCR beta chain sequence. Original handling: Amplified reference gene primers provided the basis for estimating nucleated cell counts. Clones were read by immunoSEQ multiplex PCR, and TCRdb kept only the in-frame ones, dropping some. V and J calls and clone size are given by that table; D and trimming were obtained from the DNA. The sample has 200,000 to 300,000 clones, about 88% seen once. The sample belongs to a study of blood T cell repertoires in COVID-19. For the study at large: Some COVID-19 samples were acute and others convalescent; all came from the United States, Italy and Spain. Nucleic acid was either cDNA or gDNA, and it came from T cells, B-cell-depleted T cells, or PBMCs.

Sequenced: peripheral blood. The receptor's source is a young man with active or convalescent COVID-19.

The CDR3 DNA is TGTGCCAGCAGCCCGGGACTGGAGACAGATACGCAGTATTTT. Residues: CASSPGLETDTQYF. This chain joins TRBV4-2 and TRBJ2-3, with a tentative D call TRBD2 (6 bases). The V gene's germline CDR1 is LGHNA and CDR2 YNFKEQ. There are 14 residues in the CDR3. Trimming took off 4 bases at V and 3 bases at J, with 11 bases between the two ends.